The source of this T cell receptor (beta chain) is a study of blood T cell repertoires in COVID-19 (TCRdb year 2020). At the level of the whole study: The collaborator samples originated in the United States, Italy and Spain and spanned the acute and convalescent phases of COVID-19. The prospective study material was composed of cDNA or gDNA derived from T cells, B-cell-depleted T cells, or PBMCs. Subjects who had been exposed to COVID-19, were actively infected with it, or had recovered from it provided the deeply sampled blood TCRbeta repertoires that made up the dataset. Where HLA class I and class II types were available, the types were taken from metadata supplied by the sample provider, not from assay-based typing. A freely available public database, intended as a resource for researchers studying the immune response to SARS-CoV-2, is where the repertoires were released. The sample metadata nearly always contained a de-identified subject ID, COVID-19 status, age in years and sex. Samples came from the ongoing ImmuneRACE study (first 160 participants) plus 1,254 subjects from 6 global collaborators.

TCRbeta CDR3 regions were amplified from genomic DNA by means of the immunoSEQ Assay, a bias-controlled multiplex PCR. For the original study's pipeline: The number of nucleated cells in each sample was estimated by amplification of reference gene primers within the assay. To quantify the absolute abundance of each unique TCRbeta CDR3 rearrangement, sequence reads were collapsed and filtered. For each sample, productive Simpson clonality was calculated as the square root of Simpson's diversity index over productive rearrangements. TCRdb stores this immuneACCESS table with in-frame sequences only. Part of the clones is absent; in the studies checked, under half of the shortfall reflects unresolved V genes, and no reason is known for the rest. The V and J calls and clone size are taken from that table; D and trimming were inferred from the DNA. In all, the sample holds 35,000 to 45,000 clones, and roughly 92% of those were seen once. The ten largest account for 8% to 10% of the sample.

A remark on this clone: The antigen it recognizes is unknown. Base-call qualities are not available, and no considerably larger clone is one nucleotide away.

The collaborating institutions used their own protocols to collect whole blood in K2EDTA tubes. For TCRbeta analysis, collaborators shipped samples in one of three forms: frozen whole blood, isolated PBMCs, or DNA extracted from either of those sample types. As encoded in the germline V gene, CDR1 is SGHAT while CDR2 is FQNNGV. The cysteine opens and the phenylalanine closes a CDR3 of 13 amino acids. Just CDR3 DNA is preserved here, 39 bases in frame from base 1. V drops 1 base and J drops 4 bases, leaving 7 bases in between. General study outcomes and caveats: The amount of clinical and demographic metadata varied by source and participant and was provided uncurated.

The chain couples TRBV11-2 to TRBJ1-1, with the D gene too uncertain to name. The sample comprised peripheral blood. The sequence came from a man aged 50-60 years with active COVID-19. The nucleotide sequence reads as follows: TGTGCCAGCAGCTTAGCCCGGTTCACTGAAGCTTTCTTT. Its amino acids are CASSLARFTEAFF.